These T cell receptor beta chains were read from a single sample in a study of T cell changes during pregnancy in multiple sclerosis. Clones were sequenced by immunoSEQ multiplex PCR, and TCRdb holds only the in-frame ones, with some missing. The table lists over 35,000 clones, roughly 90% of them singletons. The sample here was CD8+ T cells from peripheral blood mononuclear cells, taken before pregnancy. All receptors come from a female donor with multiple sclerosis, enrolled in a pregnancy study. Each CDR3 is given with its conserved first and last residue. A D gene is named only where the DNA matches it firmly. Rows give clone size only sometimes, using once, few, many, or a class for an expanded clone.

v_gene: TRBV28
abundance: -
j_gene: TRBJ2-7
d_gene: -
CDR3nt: TGTGCCAGCACTGACTACTACGAGCAGTACTTC
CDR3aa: CASTDYYEQYF

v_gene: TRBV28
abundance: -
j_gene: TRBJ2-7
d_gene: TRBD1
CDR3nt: TGTGCCAGCGGTAGACAGGGGGCATCATACGAGCAGTACTTC
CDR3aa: CASGRQGASYEQYF

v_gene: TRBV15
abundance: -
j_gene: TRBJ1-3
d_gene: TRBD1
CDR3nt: TGTGCCACAGGGACAGCCTCTGGAAACACCATATATTTT
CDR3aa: CATGTASGNTIYF

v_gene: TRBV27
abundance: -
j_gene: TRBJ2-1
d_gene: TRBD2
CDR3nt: TGTGCCAGCAGCCAACTAGCGGGCGTAACCAATGAGCAGTTCTTC
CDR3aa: CASSQLAGVTNEQFF

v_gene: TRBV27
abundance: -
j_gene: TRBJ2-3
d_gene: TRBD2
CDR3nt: TGTGCCAGCAGTCTGACCCCACCCCAGCGGGATGGTGATACGCAGTATTTT
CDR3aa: CASSLTPPQRDGDTQYF

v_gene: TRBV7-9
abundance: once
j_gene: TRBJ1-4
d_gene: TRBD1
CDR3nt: TGTGCCAGCAGCCCTAGACAGGGCAGCAATGAAAAACTGTTTTTT
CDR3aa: CASSPRQGSNEKLFF

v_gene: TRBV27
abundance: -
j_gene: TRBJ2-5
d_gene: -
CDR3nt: TGTGCCAGCAGCGCAGGAAGGACCCAGTACTTC
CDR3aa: CASSAGRTQYF

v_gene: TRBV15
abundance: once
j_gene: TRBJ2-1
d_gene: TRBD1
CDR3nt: TGTGCCACCAGCAGTGGCGGGACAGGGATTTCTAATGAGCAGTTCTTC
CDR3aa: CATSSGGTGISNEQFF

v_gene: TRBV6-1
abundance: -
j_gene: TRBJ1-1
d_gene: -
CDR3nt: TGTGCCAGCAGTGAAGGGGCATTTAACACTGAAGCTTTCTTT
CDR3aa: CASSEGAFNTEAFF

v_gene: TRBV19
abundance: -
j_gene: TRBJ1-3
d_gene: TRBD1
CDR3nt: TGTGCCAGTAGTCCGTACAAGGGGGCAGCTGAAAACACCATATATTTT
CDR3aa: CASSPYKGAAENTIYF

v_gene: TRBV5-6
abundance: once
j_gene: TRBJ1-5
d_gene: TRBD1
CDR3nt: TGTGCCAGCAGTTCCGGGACAGGGGTTCAGCCCCAGCATTTT
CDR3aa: CASSSGTGVQPQHF

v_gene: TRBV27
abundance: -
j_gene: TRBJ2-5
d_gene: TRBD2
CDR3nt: TGTGCCAGCAGTTTACTAGCGGGCCGGGGAGAGACCCAGTACTTC
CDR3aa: CASSLLAGRGETQYF

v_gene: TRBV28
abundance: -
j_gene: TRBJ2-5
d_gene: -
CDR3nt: TGTGCCAGCAGCCCCGGAGGGGCCAGGGCCGAGACCCAGTACTTC
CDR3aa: CASSPGGARAETQYF

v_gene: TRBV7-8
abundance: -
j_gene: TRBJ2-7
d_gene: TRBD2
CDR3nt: TGTGCCAGCAGCTTAGGGGCTAGCGGTTCGTACGAGCAGTACTTC
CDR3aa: CASSLGASGSYEQYF

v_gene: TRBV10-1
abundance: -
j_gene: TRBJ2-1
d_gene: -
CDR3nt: TGCGCCAGCAGTGAAGGAAGGGGTCCCCCCGGCCCCATATACAATGAGCAGTTCTTC
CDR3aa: CASSEGRGPPGPIYNEQFF

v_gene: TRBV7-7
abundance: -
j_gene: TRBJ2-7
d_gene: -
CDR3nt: TGTGCTAGCAGCCCCGGGACTGGCGGCGAGCAGTACTTC
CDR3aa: CASSPGTGGEQYF

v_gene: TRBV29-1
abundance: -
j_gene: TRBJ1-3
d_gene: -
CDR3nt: TGCAGCGTGAAAGCTGCGGACAGCTCACCGGGAACCATATATTTT
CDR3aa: CSVKAADSSPGTIYF

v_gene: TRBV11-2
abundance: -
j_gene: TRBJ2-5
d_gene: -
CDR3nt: TGTGCCAGCAGCGCTCGGGCAGGGCCAGAGACCCAGTACTTC
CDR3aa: CASSARAGPETQYF

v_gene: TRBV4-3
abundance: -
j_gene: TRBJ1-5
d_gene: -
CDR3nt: TGCGCCAGCAGCCAAGACCGGGGTTGGTCCCAGCATTTT
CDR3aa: CASSQDRGWSQHF

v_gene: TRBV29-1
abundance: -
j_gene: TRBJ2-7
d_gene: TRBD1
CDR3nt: TGCAGCGTTGAAGGGGACAGGCCCTACGAGCAGTACTTC
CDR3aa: CSVEGDRPYEQYF

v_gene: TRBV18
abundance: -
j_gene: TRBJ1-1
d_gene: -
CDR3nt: TGTGCCAGCTCACCACCCCCAGAAAAAGCTTTCTTT
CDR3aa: CASSPPPEKAFF

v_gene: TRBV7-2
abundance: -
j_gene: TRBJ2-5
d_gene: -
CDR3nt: TGTGCCAGCAGCTTCTCGGCGGGGGCGAGGGAGCAGTACTTC
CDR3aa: CASSFSAGAREQYF

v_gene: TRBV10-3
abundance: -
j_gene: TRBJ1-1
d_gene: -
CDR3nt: TGTGCCATCAGTGACGTTAGAGGGATGAACACTGAAGCTTTCTTT
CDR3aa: CAISDVRGMNTEAFF

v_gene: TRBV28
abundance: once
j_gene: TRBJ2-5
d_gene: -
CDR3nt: TGTGCCAGCAGGGGGACAAGTCTCCAAGAGACCCAGTACTTC
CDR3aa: CASRGTSLQETQYF

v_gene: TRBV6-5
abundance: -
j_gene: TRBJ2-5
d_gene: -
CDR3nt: TGTGCCAGCACCCCGCTACCGCAAGAGACCCAGTACTTC
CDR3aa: CASTPLPQETQYF

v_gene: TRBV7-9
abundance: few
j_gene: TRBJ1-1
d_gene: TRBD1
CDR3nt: TGTGCCAGCAGAGATCAGGGGGCGCGGACTGAAGCTTTCTTT
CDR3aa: CASRDQGARTEAFF

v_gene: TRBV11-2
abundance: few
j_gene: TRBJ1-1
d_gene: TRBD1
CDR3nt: TGTGCCAGCAGCTTAGATCACGGGACAGTAGCCCGCCCGAACACTGAAGCTTTCTTT
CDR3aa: CASSLDHGTVARPNTEAFF

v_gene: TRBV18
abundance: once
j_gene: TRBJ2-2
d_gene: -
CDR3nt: TGTGCCAGCTCACCAAGGGACATGGCCACCGGGGAGCTGTTTTTT
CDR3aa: CASSPRDMATGELFF

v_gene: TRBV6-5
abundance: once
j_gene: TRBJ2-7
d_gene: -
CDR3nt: TGTGCCAGCAGTTACAGTCCGGGGGAAGAGCAGTACTTC
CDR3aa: CASSYSPGEEQYF

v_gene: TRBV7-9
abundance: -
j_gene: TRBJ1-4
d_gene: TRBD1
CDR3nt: TGTGCCAGCAGCTTAGGACAGGGAAATGAAAAACTGTTTTTT
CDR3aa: CASSLGQGNEKLFF

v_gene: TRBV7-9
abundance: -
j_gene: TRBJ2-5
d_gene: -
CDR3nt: TGTGCCAGCAGCTTTCCAGCGGGCCAAGAGACCCAGTACTTC
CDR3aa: CASSFPAGQETQYF

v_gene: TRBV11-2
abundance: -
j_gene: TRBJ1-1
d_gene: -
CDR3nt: TGTGCCAGCAGCTTAGCCCCCGAACTTGAAGCTTTCTTT
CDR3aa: CASSLAPELEAFF

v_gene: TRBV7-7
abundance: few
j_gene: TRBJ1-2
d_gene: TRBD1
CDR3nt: TGTGCTAGCAGCCACGCGGCGGGACAGGGGCCCCACTATGGCTACACCTTC
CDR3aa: CASSHAAGQGPHYGYTF

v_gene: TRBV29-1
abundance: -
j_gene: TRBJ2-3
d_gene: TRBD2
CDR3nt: TGCAGCGCCAGCTGGCTAGCGGGAGGTCTAAGCACAGATACGCAGTATTTT
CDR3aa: CSASWLAGGLSTDTQYF

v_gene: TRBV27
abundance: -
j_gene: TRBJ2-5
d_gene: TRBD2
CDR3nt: TGTGCCAGCAGTCCCCGAAGAGCGGGAGATGAGACCCAGTACTTC
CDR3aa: CASSPRRAGDETQYF

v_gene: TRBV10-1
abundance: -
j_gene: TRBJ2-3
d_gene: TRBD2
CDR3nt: TGCGCCAGTACTAGCGCGGCAGATACGCAGTATTTT
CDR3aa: CASTSAADTQYF

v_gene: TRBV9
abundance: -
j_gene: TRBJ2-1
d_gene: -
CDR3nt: TGTGCCAGCAGCGTAGCGGGGAATCGAATAGTCGATGAGCAGTTCTTC
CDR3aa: CASSVAGNRIVDEQFF

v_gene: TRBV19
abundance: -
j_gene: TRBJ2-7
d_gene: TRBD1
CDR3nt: TGTGCCAGTACGGGACAGGGGGGCGAGCAGTACTTC
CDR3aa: CASTGQGGEQYF

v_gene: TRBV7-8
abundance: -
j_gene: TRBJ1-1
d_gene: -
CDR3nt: TGTGCCAGCAGCTTTAGCGGGGACGGGGGTTGGGACACTGAAGCTTTCTTT
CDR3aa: CASSFSGDGGWDTEAFF

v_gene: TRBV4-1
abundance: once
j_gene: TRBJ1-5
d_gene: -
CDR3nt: TGCGCCAGCAGCCAAGGAGGGAATCAGCCCCAGCATTTT
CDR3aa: CASSQGGNQPQHF

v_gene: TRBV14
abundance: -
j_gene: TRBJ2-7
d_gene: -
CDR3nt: TGTGCCAGCAGCCAAGCGCTAAGTTTCTCCTACGAGCAGTACTTC
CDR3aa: CASSQALSFSYEQYF

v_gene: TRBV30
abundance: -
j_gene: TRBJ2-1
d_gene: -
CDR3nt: TGTGCCTGGAGTTCCTATGAGCAGTTCTTC
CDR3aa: CAWSSYEQFF

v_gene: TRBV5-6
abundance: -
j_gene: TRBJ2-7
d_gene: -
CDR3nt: TGTGCCAGCAGCTTTGGGGGGGCCAGCTACGAGCAGTACTTC
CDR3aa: CASSFGGASYEQYF

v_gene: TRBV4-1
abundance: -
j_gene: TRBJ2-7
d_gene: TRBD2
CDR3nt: TGCGCCAGCAGCCAAGAAAGGGCCCAGCTAGCGGGTGAGCAGTACTTC
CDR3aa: CASSQERAQLAGEQYF

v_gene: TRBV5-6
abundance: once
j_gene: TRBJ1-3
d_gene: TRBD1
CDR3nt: TGTGCCAGCAGCTTGAAGGACAGGAGGAACACCATATATTTT
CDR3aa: CASSLKDRRNTIYF

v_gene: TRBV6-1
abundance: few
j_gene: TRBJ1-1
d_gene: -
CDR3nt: TGTGCCAGCAGAGCAGGGCGCACTGAAGCTTTCTTT
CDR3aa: CASRAGRTEAFF

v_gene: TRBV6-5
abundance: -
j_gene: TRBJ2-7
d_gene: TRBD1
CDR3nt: TGTGCCAGCAGTTCCCGACGACAGGGGAGGTACGAGCAGTACTTC
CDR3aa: CASSSRRQGRYEQYF

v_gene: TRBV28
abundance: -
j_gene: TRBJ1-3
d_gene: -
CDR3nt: TGTGCCAGCAGTTTGAGGGCCACTGGAAACACCATATATTTT
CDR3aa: CASSLRATGNTIYF